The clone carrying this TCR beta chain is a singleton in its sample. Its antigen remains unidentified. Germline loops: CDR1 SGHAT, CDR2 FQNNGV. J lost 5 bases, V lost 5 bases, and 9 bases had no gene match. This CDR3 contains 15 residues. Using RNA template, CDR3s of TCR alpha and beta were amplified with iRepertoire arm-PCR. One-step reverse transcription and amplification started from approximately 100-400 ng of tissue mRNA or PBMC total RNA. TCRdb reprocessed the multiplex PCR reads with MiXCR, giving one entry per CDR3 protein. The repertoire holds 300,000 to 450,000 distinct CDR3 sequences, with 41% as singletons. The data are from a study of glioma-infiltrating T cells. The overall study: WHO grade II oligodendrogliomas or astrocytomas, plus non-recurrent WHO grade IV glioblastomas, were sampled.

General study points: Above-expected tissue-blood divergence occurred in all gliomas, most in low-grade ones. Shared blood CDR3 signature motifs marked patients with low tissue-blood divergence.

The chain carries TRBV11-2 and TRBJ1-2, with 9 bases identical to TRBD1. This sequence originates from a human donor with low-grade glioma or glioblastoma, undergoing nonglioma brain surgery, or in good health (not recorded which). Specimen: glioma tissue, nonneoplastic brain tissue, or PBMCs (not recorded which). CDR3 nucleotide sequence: TGTGCCAGCAGCGGGCGGACAGGGGATAAGTATGGCTACACCTTC. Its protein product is CASSGRTGDKYGYTF.